Below, 8 T cell receptor beta chains from the same sample are listed, as sequenced in a study of Graves' ophthalmopathy and Graves' hyperthyroidism. Amplification of the TCR beta CDR3 regions used RNA transcripts (as template). HTBI primers were employed in first-round RT-PCR, then a second-round multiplex PCR followed. TCRdb fed the multiplex PCR reads into MiXCR, producing one record per CDR3 protein. The data hold about half a million distinct CDR3 sequences, with around an eighth observed a single time. Sequencing was carried out using blood. Receptors were obtained from a woman aged 25 to 45 with Graves' ophthalmopathy.

This clonotype was detected many times. This chain connects TRBV29-1 to TRBJ1-2; maybe TRBD1 (5 bases). The V gene lost 5 bases and the J gene lost 1 base, with 8 bases spanning the gap. The CDR3 spans 12 residues. Germline V CDR1 and CDR2: SQVTM, ANQGSEA. CDR3 sequence: CSVSGLNYGYTF. The CDR3 nucleotides are TGCAGCGTTTCAGGGCTTAACTATGGCTACACCTTC.

The table lists this clonotype with many counts. The chain carries TRBV6-5 and TRBJ1-1; TRBD1 matches at 8 bases. J was trimmed by 5 bases and V by 6 bases; bases with no gene match: 11. CDR1 is MNHEY and CDR2 is SVGAGI in the germline V gene. The CDR3 covers 15 residues. CDR3 DNA: TGTGCCAGCAGGGGGGTTGGACAGGGATGGACTGAAGCTTTCTTT. As protein: CASRGVGQGWTEAFF.

This clonotype was found many times. The chain combines TRBV12-3 or TRBV12-4 with TRBJ1-2; D might be TRBD1 (6 bases). CDR3 length: 13 residues. V was clipped by 7 bases and J by 4 bases, with 13 bases between them. The DNA of the CDR3 is TGTGCCAGCATCCCTACAGGGACCTATGGCTACACCTTC. Protein product: CASIPTGTYGYTF.

In its sample, this clonotype was seen many times. This sequence joins TRBV27 and TRBJ2-7, with 10 bases fitting TRBD1. The ends lost 3 bases at V and 4 bases at J; junction bases unmatched: 6. The CDR3 runs to 15 residues. Germline V CDR1 and CDR2: MNHEY, SMNVEV (reference sequence). The CDR3 DNA reads TGTGCCAGCAGTTTTTTCGGGACAGGGGATTACGAGCAGTACTTC. Translation: CASSFFGTGDYEQYF.

This clonotype was seen at least ten times. This chain joins TRBV6-1 and TRBJ1-3; D might be TRBD1 (5 bases). This CDR3 is 16 amino acids long. Germline V lookup: CDR1 MNHNS, CDR2 SASEGT. Trimming left V 7 bases short and J 0 bases short, with 16 bases between. In DNA, the CDR3 is TGTGCCAGCACCGTACAGGTTTCGGGCTCTGGAAACACCATATATTTT. This codes for CASTVQVSGSGNTIYF.

This clonotype was picked up many times. The chain recombines TRBV25-1 with TRBJ2-7; D is undetermined. Trimming took off 3 bases at V and 3 bases at J, with 6 bases between the two ends. Germline assignment: CDR1 MGHDK and CDR2 SYGVNS. The CDR3 is 12 amino acids. CDR3 in amino acids: CASSEVFYEQYF. Here the CDR3 DNA reads TGTGCCAGCAGTGAGGTTTTCTACGAGCAGTACTTC.

A remark on this clonotype: A much larger clonotype is one base distant, so this may be a read error. Because it lacks the conserved phenylalanine or tryptophan at the end, this CDR3 is likely a read error. This chain joins TRBV19 and TRBJ1-2; no clear D gene. The CDR3 loop spans 14 amino acids. CDR1 and CDR2 from the germline V gene are LNHDA and SQIVND (reference sequence). Trimming took off 6 bases at V and 5 bases at J, with 16 bases between the two ends. CDR3 coding DNA: TGTGCCAGTAGCAACGCCTTCGGGGATTATGGCTACACCGTC. Translation: CASSNAFGDYGYTV.

In this sample, this clonotype turned up many times. The genes are TRBV20-1 and TRBJ1-6; D uncertain. The CDR3 runs 15 residues. Germline V gives CDR1 DFQATT, CDR2 SNEGSKA (reference sequence). V was cut by 4 bases and J by 7 bases, with 17 bases left in between. Here the CDR3 DNA reads TGCAGTGCTACCACCCACCAGGAGTTGAATTCACCCCTCCACTTT. Its translation: CSATTHQELNSPLHF.